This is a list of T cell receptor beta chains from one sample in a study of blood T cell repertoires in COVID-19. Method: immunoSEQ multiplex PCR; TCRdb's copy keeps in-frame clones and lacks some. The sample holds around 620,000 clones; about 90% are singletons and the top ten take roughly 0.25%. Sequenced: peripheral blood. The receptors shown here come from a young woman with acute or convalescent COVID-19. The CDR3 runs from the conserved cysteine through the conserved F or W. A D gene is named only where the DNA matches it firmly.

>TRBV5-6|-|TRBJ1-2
CASSQGNGYTF
TGTGCCAGCAGCCAGGGGAATGGCTACACCTTC
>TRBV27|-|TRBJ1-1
CASSLIFGGRGTEAFF
TGTGCCAGCAGTTTAATATTCGGGGGGAGAGGGACTGAAGCTTTCTTT
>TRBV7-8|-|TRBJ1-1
CASSAYRDTEAFF
TGTGCCAGCAGCGCCTACAGGGACACTGAAGCTTTCTTT
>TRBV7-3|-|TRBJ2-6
CASTQFVGANVLTF
TGTGCCAGCACACAGTTTGTCGGAGCCAACGTCCTGACTTTC
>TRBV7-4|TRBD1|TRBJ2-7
CASSRGGTGCPYEQYF
TGTGCCAGCAGCCGTGGGGGGACAGGGTGTCCCTACGAGCAGTACTTC
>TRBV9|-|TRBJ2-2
CASSRSENTGELFF
TGTGCCAGCAGCCGTAGCGAAAACACCGGGGAGCTGTTTTTT
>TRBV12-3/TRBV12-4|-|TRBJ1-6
CASSLRGGPGFHF
TGTGCCAGCAGTTTAAGGGGGGGACCGGGGTTCCACTTT
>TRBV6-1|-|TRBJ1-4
CASSEIGASTNEKLFF
TGTGCCAGCAGTGAAATCGGAGCCTCAACTAATGAAAAACTGTTTTTT
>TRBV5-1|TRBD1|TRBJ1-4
CASSLGRQGGEKLFF
TGCGCCAGCAGCTTAGGGAGACAGGGGGGCGAAAAACTGTTTTTT
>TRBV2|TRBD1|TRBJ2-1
CASSGGQGLQIPYNEQFF
TGTGCCAGCAGTGGGGGACAGGGGCTCCAAATCCCCTACAATGAGCAGTTCTTC
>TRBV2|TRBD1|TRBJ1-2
CASSVGTGGHGYTF
TGTGCCAGCAGTGTAGGGACAGGGGGCCATGGCTACACCTTC
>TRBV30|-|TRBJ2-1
CAWNQEFPNEQFF
TGTGCCTGGAATCAGGAATTTCCCAATGAGCAGTTCTTC
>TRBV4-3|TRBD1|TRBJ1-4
CASSPGQGFATNEKLFF
TGCGCCAGCAGTCCGGGACAGGGCTTTGCAACTAATGAAAAACTGTTTTTT
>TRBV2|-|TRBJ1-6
CASTPSVEGKNSPLHF
TGTGCCAGCACCCCCTCAGTAGAGGGTAAGAATTCACCCCTCCACTTT
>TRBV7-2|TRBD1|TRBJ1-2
CASSLEGQGYYGYTF
TGTGCCAGCAGCTTAGAGGGACAGGGGTACTATGGCTACACCTTC
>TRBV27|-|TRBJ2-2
CASRGGASGELFF
TGTGCCAGCAGAGGAGGGGCTTCCGGGGAGCTGTTTTTT
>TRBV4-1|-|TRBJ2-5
CASSQALSYQETQYF
TGCGCCAGCAGCCAAGCCCTCTCGTACCAAGAGACCCAGTACTTC
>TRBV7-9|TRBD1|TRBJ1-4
CASSFGQDSTNEKLFF
TGTGCCAGCAGCTTTGGACAGGACTCAACTAATGAAAAACTGTTTTTT
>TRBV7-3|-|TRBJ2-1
CASSLVGGFGSYNEQFF
TGTGCCAGCAGCTTAGTCGGAGGGTTCGGCTCCTACAATGAGCAGTTCTTC
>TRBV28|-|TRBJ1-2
CASSLEGPNYGYTF
TGTGCCAGCAGTTTAGAGGGCCCAAACTATGGCTACACCTTC